This T cell receptor (beta chain) was documented in a study of blood T cell repertoires in COVID-19. As for the study in general: Material from acute and convalescent COVID-19 was sourced from the United States, Italy and Spain. The analysed material was cDNA or gDNA that came from T cells, B-cell-depleted T cells, or PBMCs.

Original analysis: Estimates of nucleated cell counts were drawn from the amplification of reference gene primers. Some clones are missing from TCRdb's copy, which holds only in-frame ones; the method was immunoSEQ multiplex PCR. The V and J calls and clone size were taken over from that table, and D and trimming were inferred from the DNA. In the table there are about 200,000 clones, 83% of which are singletons. In this sample, this clone turned up once. Germline CDR1 is ENHRY and CDR2 is SYGVKD. The length of the CDR3 is 16 residues. Deletions cut 6 bases from V and 4 bases from J, with 21 bases between.

This TCR came from a woman between 40 and 50 years old with active or convalescent COVID-19. The chain recombines TRBV10-3 with TRBJ1-2; the D gene is possibly TRBD1 (5 bases). Specimen: peripheral blood. CDR3 amino acids: CAISPPSAGNSYGYTF. CDR3 DNA: TGTGCCATCAGCCCTCCCTCGGCAGGGAATTCCTATGGCTACACCTTC.